One and the same sample provided the 9 T cell receptor beta chains below, sequenced in a study of beta chain features in type 1 diabetes listed by TCRdb under 2018. Library method: the immunoSEQ multiplex PCR assay. The High Capacity cDNA Reverse Transcription Kit was used to reverse transcribe all of the isolated RNA, meaning that expressed TCRB transcripts were what got sequenced. TCRdb took this table from immuneACCESS and kept in-frame rearrangements with V and J called. Such tables lack part of the clones; where checked against another copy, unresolved V genes explain under half of the gap, and the rest is unexplained. Present in this sample are 250,000 to 300,000 clones, roughly 13% of which were seen just once. The top ten clones comprise 0.017% of the sample. General study outcomes and caveats: Type 1 diabetes patients showed a moderate but significant shortening of TCRB CDR3 length in all four CD4+ subsets.

These receptors have no identified antigens. Sequences were obtained from naive CD4+ T cells from blood. The cell subset or site label corresponds to: true naive CD4+ T cells. The receptors originated from a man younger than 45 with type 1 diabetes.

This clone was recorded a few times. The chain couples TRBV7-2 to TRBJ2-2; D unclear. CDR3 length: 12 amino acids. Trimming pared 8 bases from V and 2 bases from J, leaving 6 bases between. Germline CDR1 reads SGHTA; CDR2 reads FQGNSA. As DNA, the CDR3 is TGTGCCAGCCAGGTCAACACCGGGGAGCTGTTTTTT. This gives the protein CASQVNTGELFF. The whole variable domain, filled in from reference TRBV7-2 and TRBJ2-2, reads GAGVSQSPSNKVTEKGKDVELRCDPISGHTALYWYRQSLGQGLEFLIYFQGNSAPDKSGLPSDRFSAERTGGSVSTLTIQRTQQEDSAVYLCASQVNTGELFFGEGSRLTVL.

This clone has just a few counts. This rearrangement joins TRBV11-2 to TRBJ1-2, with 7 bases identical to TRBD1. In germline, CDR1 is SGHAT, CDR2 FQNNGV. The CDR3 length is 14 residues. V shed 11 bases and J 3 bases; nucleotides not matched to a gene: 12. Here the CDR3 DNA reads TGTGCCCTAAGAGGGGGCAGGGACGACTATGGCTACACCTTC. It yields the protein CALRGGRDDYGYTF.

This clone was detected a few times. CDR3 region: CASSLGGLAVNNEQFF. The DNA of the CDR3 is TGTGCCAGCAGTTTAGGAGGGCTAGCGGTAAACAATGAGCAGTTCTTC. V and J are TRBV28 and TRBJ2-1; 7 positions match TRBD2. CDR1 MDHEN and CDR2 SYDVKM come from the germline V gene. The CDR3 is 16 residues long. J was trimmed by 5 bases and V by 2 bases; bases with no gene match: 9.

The table lists this clone with a few counts. This rearrangement joins TRBV27 to TRBJ2-1; 7 bases agree with TRBD2. Germline V CDR1 and CDR2: MNHEY, SMNVEV (reference sequence). J gave up 3 bases and V 3 bases, and 5 bases lay outside the gene matches. The CDR3 is 15 amino acids. For the CDR3, the DNA is TGTGCCAGCAGTTTTAAAGCGGGGTACTACAATGAGCAGTTCTTC. Its protein product is CASSFKAGYYNEQFF.

The sample holds a few counts of this clone. DNA of the CDR3: TGTGCCAGCAGTCTCGGGAGCAGGGCCAAAAACATTCAGTACTTC. It yields the protein CASSLGSRAKNIQYF. The chain joins TRBV28 to TRBJ2-4, with D maybe TRBD2 (6 bases). CDR1 and CDR2 (germline): MDHEN, SYDVKM. V gave up 5 bases and J gave up 1 base, with 12 bases separating them. CDR3 size: 15 residues.

CDR3 sequence reads: CAISEDRLVNTEAFF. In DNA form, the CDR3 reads TGTGCCATCAGTGAGGACCGGCTAGTAAACACTGAAGCTTTCTTT. The chain joins TRBV10-3 to TRBJ1-1, with D unclear. V was trimmed by 2 bases and J by 2 bases, leaving 12 bases between them. Germline CDR1 is ENHRY and CDR2 is SYGVKD. The CDR3 is 15 amino acids.

This clone has just a few counts. J is TRBJ1-3 and V is TRBV5-1, with 9 bases fitting TRBD1. The germline V gene has CDR1 SGHRS and CDR2 YFSETQ. Trimming took 2 bases from V and 2 from J; bases not matched to a gene: 5. CDR3 length: 16 amino acids. The CDR3 loop reads CASSFGGQGTGNTIYF. The CDR3, as DNA: TGCGCCAGCAGCTTTGGGGGACAGGGTACTGGAAACACCATATATTTT.

The chain is built from TRBV7-8 and TRBJ2-1; D is perhaps TRBD2 (6 bases). Germline lookup yields CDR1 SGHVS and CDR2 FQNEAQ. CDR3 length: 14 residues. Trimming removed 5 bases at V and 2 bases at J, with 10 bases between. In DNA form, the CDR3 reads TGTGCCAGCAGCGCTAGCGTGACCTACAATGAGCAGTTCTTC. This translates into CASSASVTYNEQFF. Drawing the rest from reference TRBV7-8 and TRBJ2-1, the complete variable domain is GAGVSQSPRYKVAKRGQDVALRCDPISGHVSLFWYQQALGQGPEFLTYFQNEAQLDKSGLPSDRFFAERPEGSVSTLKIQRTQQEDSAVYLCASSASVTYNEQFFGPGTRLTVL.

This clone was recorded a few times. V gene TRBV2 combines with J gene TRBJ2-3; TRBD2 aligns across 7 bases. The CDR3 has 15 amino acids. J lost 5 bases, V lost 5 bases, and 10 bases had no gene match. In germline, CDR1 is SNHLY, CDR2 FYNNEI. The CDR3 region is CASSLGAGEGDTQYF. CDR3 nucleotides: TGTGCCAGCAGTTTAGGGGCGGGAGAGGGAGATACGCAGTATTTT.